What follows are 23 T cell receptor beta chains derived from one specimen sequenced in a study of Graves' ophthalmopathy and Graves' hyperthyroidism listed by TCRdb under 2018. Sequenced on an Illumina HiSeq 2000. TCR beta CDR3 regions were amplified from RNA transcripts for repertoire sequencing. The first round of RT-PCR was done with HTBI primers and the Qiagen OneStep RT-PCR kit, and was followed by a second round of multiplex PCR, then size selection and purification. TCRdb ran its own pipeline on the public reads, namely fastp trimming at Q25 and MiXCR clone calling, and kept in-frame beta chains. Each CDR3 protein gets just one entry, which takes the most common genes and DNA from the rows behind it. The sample data list under 800,000 distinct CDR3 sequences, and approximately 22% of these were observed just once. Approximately 7.7% of the sample lies in the top ten. Sequencing was done on a sample of peripheral blood. These receptors were collected from a young woman with stable Graves' hyperthyroidism. Some clones in this sample may be carry-over from other donors' samples. Donor details come from another sample of the same person, matched by shared clones.

This clonotype was observed a handful of times. J is TRBJ1-5 and V is TRBV29-1, with TRBD1 identical over 9 bases. The CDR3 loop spans 14 amino acids. Germline CDR1 is SQVTM and CDR2 is ANQGSEA. V gave up 6 bases and J gave up 3 bases; unmatched junction bases: 6. CDR3 coding DNA: TGCAGCGTAACGACAGGGGGTTTCAATCAGCCCCAGCATTTT. Translation gives CSVTTGGFNQPQHF. The complete variable domain, with remaining parts taken from reference TRBV29-1 and TRBJ1-5, reads SAVISQKPSRDICQRGTSLTIQCQVDSQVTMMFWYRQQPGQSLTLIATANQGSEATYESGFVIDKFPISRPNLTFSTLTVSNMSPEDSSIYLCSVTTGGFNQPQHFGDGTRLSIL.

This clonotype has at least ten counts. The chain links TRBV4-1 to TRBJ1-6; 7 bases are shared with TRBD1. The CDR3 has 16 amino acids. Germline values: CDR1 MGHRA, CDR2 YSYEKL. J lost 6 bases, V lost 0 bases, and 5 bases had no gene match. The CDR3 here is CASSQEPGGFNSPLHF. DNA of the CDR3: TGCGCCAGCAGCCAAGAGCCAGGGGGTTTTAATTCACCCCTCCACTTT.

This clonotype was detected many times. The junction does not match germline at one end; this may be a read error. The chain couples TRBV12-3 or TRBV12-4 to TRBJ2-5, with D uncertain. This CDR3 has 14 residues. CDR3 DNA: TGTGCCAGCAGCTTAGGCCTACAAGGACGAGGCCAGTACTTC. Translation gives CASSLGLQGRGQYF.

This clonotype was detected ten times or more. The chain employs TRBV6-2 or TRBV6-3 and TRBJ2-2; 7 nucleotides line up with TRBD2. The junction had 15 bases not matched to a gene; V was cut back by 5 bases and J by 9 bases. The CDR3 extends over 16 amino acids. The germline gives CDR1 MNHEY, CDR2 SVGEGT. CDR3 residues: CASSALGLNEMRELFF. The CDR3 bases are TGTGCCAGCAGTGCCCTGGGACTAAACGAAATGAGGGAGCTGTTTTTT.

In this sample, this clonotype turned up many times. CDR3: CATSRDSTQETQYF. CDR3 in DNA: TGTGCCACCAGTCGGGACAGCACACAAGAGACCCAGTACTTC. The rearrangement links TRBV15 to TRBJ2-5; TRBD1 aligns across 7 bases. The CDR3 spans 14 residues. CDR1 LNHNV and CDR2 YYDKDF come from the germline V gene (reference sequence). J gave up 2 bases and V 6 bases, and 6 bases lay outside the gene matches. The entire variable domain, with the rest obtained from reference TRBV15 and TRBJ2-5, is as follows: DAMVIQNPRYQVTQFGKPVTLSCSQTLNHNVMYWYQQKSSQAPKLLFHYYDKDFNNEADTPDNFQSRRPNTSFCFLDIRSPGLGDTAMYLCATSRDSTQETQYFGPGTRLLVL.

The chain uses TRBV15 and TRBJ2-7; D remains unclear. This CDR3 is 14 amino acids long. CDR1 LNHNV and CDR2 YYDKDF come from the germline V gene (reference sequence). V lost 0 bases, J lost 6 bases, and 12 bases lay in between. The CDR3, as DNA: TGTGCCACCAGCAGAGATCTAGGGCCCGGCGAGCAGTACTTC. It codes for CATSRDLGPGEQYF.

This clonotype has more than one count but fewer than ten. J is TRBJ2-7 and V is TRBV7-2; the D gene is possibly TRBD1 (6 bases). Trimming took 5 bases from V and 2 from J, leaving 13 bases between them. CDR1 is SGHTA, CDR2 FQGNSA, per germline. The CDR3 loop spans 14 amino acids. The CDR3 loop reads CASSDRTGTYEQYF. CDR3 DNA sequence: TGTGCCAGCAGCGACCGTACAGGGACCTACGAGCAGTACTTC.

The chain uses TRBV4-1 and TRBJ2-4; either TRBD1 or TRBD2 may fit D (5 bases each). This CDR3 spans 18 amino acids. Trimming cost V 4 bases and J 0 bases, with 19 bases left between them. Germline CDR1 reads MGHRA; CDR2 reads YSYEKL. The CDR3 sequence: CASSLSKGTGLAKNIQYF. CDR3 DNA sequence: TGCGCCAGCAGCCTATCTAAAGGGACCGGCTTAGCCAAAAACATTCAGTACTTC.

This clonotype was recorded a few times. The CDR3 DNA reads as TGTGCCAGCAAACTGGGGGGAAATGAAGCTTTCTTT. Amino acids: CASKLGGNEAFF. The gene calls are TRBV12-3 or TRBV12-4 and TRBJ1-1, with a possible D match to TRBD1 (5 bases). V lost 7 bases, J lost 7 bases, and 13 bases lay in between. The CDR3 is 12 amino acids.

At least ten counts were recorded for this clonotype. The chain uses TRBV28 and TRBJ1-2, with 10 bases fitting TRBD1. The CDR3 has 15 residues. J was trimmed by 8 bases and V by 5 bases; bases with no gene match: 11. Germline CDR1 MDHEN, CDR2 SYDVKM. CDR3 sequence (DNA): TGTGCCAGCAGTCAGCATACCGGGACAGGGGTCGGCTACACCTTC. This sequence encodes CASSQHTGTGVGYTF.

This clonotype was observed at least ten times. This sequence joins TRBV27 and TRBJ2-2; 8 nucleotides agree with TRBD2. Germline CDR1 is MNHEY and CDR2 is SMNVEV (reference sequence). The length of the CDR3 is 17 residues. The junction had 6 bases not matched to a gene; V was cut back by 0 bases and J by 3 bases. The CDR3 bases are TGTGCCAGCAGTTTATCTGGGCTAGCGGGCTACACCGGGGAGCTGTTTTTT. This codes for CASSLSGLAGYTGELFF.

This clonotype was detected many times. The CDR3 region is CATSGRDREGNEQYF. The CDR3 DNA reads as TGTGCCACCAGCGGCAGGGACAGGGAAGGGAACGAGCAGTACTTC. This chain uses TRBV15 with TRBJ2-7; 9 bases line up with TRBD1. The ends lost 5 bases at V and 5 bases at J; junction bases unmatched: 10. Germline-derived CDR1 and CDR2 are LNHNV and YYDKDF (reference sequence). This CDR3 contains 15 residues.

This clonotype was recorded many times. The rearrangement joins TRBV6-1 to TRBJ1-1; D remains ambiguous. CDR3 length: 11 amino acids. Germline lookup yields CDR1 MNHNS and CDR2 SASEGT. Trimming removed 2 bases from V and 9 bases from J, with 7 bases in between. The CDR3 DNA reads TGTGCCAGCAGTGAAAAGATGAAAGCTTTCTTT. Translation: CASSEKMKAFF.

This clonotype was observed many times. The chain links TRBV29-1 to TRBJ1-1, with D maybe TRBD1 (5 bases). This CDR3 comprises 13 residues. The germline V and J ends were trimmed by 5 bases and 4 bases, with 14 bases remaining between them. The germline gives CDR1 SQVTM, CDR2 ANQGSEA. The DNA for the CDR3 is TGCAGCGTTATCAGGGTTTCGGGCACTGAAGCTTTCTTT. Protein product: CSVIRVSGTEAFF.

Points on this clonotype: The conserved final phenylalanine or tryptophan is absent from the CDR3, which likely points to a read error. The limits of the CDR3 on the DNA are not certain, so only TCRdb's listed CDR3 is given. The rearrangement links TRBV11-2 to TRBJ1-2; no DNA check was done on the table's D call, TRBD1. CDR1 is SGHAT and CDR2 is FQNNGV in the germline V gene. Including both end residues, the CDR3 is 16 amino acids long. The CDR3: CASRTSPGGTNYGYSY.

The V and J genes are TRBV7-9 and TRBJ1-6; a possible D gene is TRBD1 (5 bases). CDR1 and CDR2 from the germline V gene are SEHNR and FQNEAQ (reference sequence). The CDR3 has 13 amino acids. Deletions cut 1 base from V and 11 bases from J, with 9 bases between. CDR3 sequence (DNA): TGTGCCAGCAGCTTAGAGGGGTGGACACCCCTCCACTTT. Translated, it gives CASSLEGWTPLHF.

A word on this clonotype: One end of the junction does not line up with germline, which may come from a read error. The chain employs TRBV20-1 and TRBJ2-2, with D possibly TRBD2 on 5 matching bases. In germline, CDR1 is DFQATT, CDR2 SNEGSKA (reference sequence). The CDR3 extends over 12 amino acids. The CDR3 reads CSAPKETGELLF. CDR3 sequence (DNA): TGCAGTGCCCCAAAAGAAACCGGGGAGCTGCTTTTT.

The chain links TRBV30 to TRBJ1-6; a possible D gene is TRBD1 (5 bases). CDR3 length: 14 residues. Germline CDR1 is GTSNPN and CDR2 is SVGIG (reference sequence). Trimming shortened V by 0 bases and J by 8 bases, and 11 bases separated the two germline ends. The CDR3 DNA follows: TGTGCCTGGAGTGTACTAGGGGCTTATTCACCCCTCCACTTT. Protein sequence: CAWSVLGAYSPLHF.

This clonotype was recorded at least ten times. J is TRBJ2-2 and V is TRBV27; D unclear. The length of the CDR3 is 13 residues. Trimming cost V 2 bases and J 3 bases, with 4 bases left between them. The V gene's germline CDR1 is MNHEY and CDR2 SMNVEV (reference sequence). DNA for the CDR3: TGTGCCAGCAGTTTAGTGGACACCGGGGAGCTGTTTTTT. Encoded protein: CASSLVDTGELFF.

This clonotype has just a few counts. V usage is TRBV28 and J usage is TRBJ1-1; D unresolved. The length of the CDR3 is 13 residues. The germline gives CDR1 MDHEN, CDR2 SYDVKM. Trimming cost V 6 bases and J 5 bases, with 13 bases left between them. CDR3 nucleotides: TGTGCCAGCAGGTATCCAGAAGGGACTGAAGCTTTCTTT. Protein product: CASRYPEGTEAFF.

The chain joins TRBV11-2 to TRBJ2-5; D possibly corresponds to TRBD2 (6 bases). The CDR3 contains 16 residues. The V end lost 0 bases, the J end lost 2 bases, and 13 bases lay between the germline ends. Germline V lookup: CDR1 SGHAT, CDR2 FQNNGV. The CDR3 loop is CASSLDPWGDQETQYF. As DNA, the CDR3 is TGTGCCAGCAGCTTAGATCCATGGGGGGATCAAGAGACCCAGTACTTC.

Points on this clonotype: One base away lies a much larger clone, so this may be a sequencing read error. Without the conserved terminal phenylalanine or tryptophan, this CDR3 likely stems from a read error. The rearrangement uses TRBV5-5 and TRBJ2-5, with TRBD1 as a possible D gene (5 bases). Germline V lookup: CDR1 SGHKS, CDR2 YYEKEE (reference sequence). Trimming pared 0 bases from V and 5 bases from J, leaving 11 bases between. The CDR3 spans 14 residues. In DNA form, the CDR3 reads TGTGCCAGCAGCTTGGGACAGATAAGTGAGACCCAGTACTTA. Its protein is CASSLGQISETQYL.

The chain is built from TRBV5-1 and TRBJ1-2; D remains ambiguous. Trimming left V 3 bases short and J 0 bases short, with 24 bases between. Germline values: CDR1 SGHRS, CDR2 YFSETQ. The CDR3 consists of 19 residues. CDR3 in DNA: TGCGCCAGCAGCTCAAGACGAACCACAAGAACAGAGACTAACTATGGCTACACCTTC. Translated: CASSSRRTTRTETNYGYTF.